Listed below are T cell receptor beta chains from one sample, sequenced in a study of blood T cells in healthy people across ages. TCRdb reprocessed the 5' RACE reads with MiXCR, giving one entry per CDR3 protein. This sample yields 790,000 or so distinct CDR3 sequences, of which 46% are seen a single time; about a sixth belongs to the top ten. The sequencing input was blood. The receptors derive from a man at least 80 years old in good health. Both conserved end residues are part of each CDR3. D genes are given only for firm matches. Rows may omit the clone size; those that give it use once, few, many or a size class.

d_gene	v_gene	j_gene	abundance	CDR3nt	CDR3aa
TRBD2	TRBV20-1	TRBJ2-2	NA	TGCAGTGCTAGAGACGAAATGGGACTAGCGGGAGTCGGGGAGCTGTTTTTT	CSARDEMGLAGVGELFF
TRBD1	TRBV6-5	TRBJ1-2	NA	TGTGCCAGCAGTCCTACAGGGGAAGGCCACACCTTC	CASSPTGEGHTF
NA	TRBV29-1	TRBJ2-1	NA	TGCAGCGTTGTCTCGTGGGGAGGTGGGGCCTACAATGAGCAGTTCTTC	CSVVSWGGGAYNEQFF
NA	TRBV29-1	TRBJ2-7	few	TGCAGCGTTGAGGACAGCTACAATGAGCAGTACTTC	CSVEDSYNEQYF
NA	TRBV6-2/TRBV6-3	TRBJ1-1	NA	TGTGCCAGCAGTCGCATCCGGGACGGCAACACTGAAGCTTTCTTT	CASSRIRDGNTEAFF
TRBD1	TRBV5-6	TRBJ1-2	NA	TGTGCCAGCAGCTCGGGACAGGGGAGCGGCTACACCTTC	CASSSGQGSGYTF
TRBD2	TRBV6-6	TRBJ2-2	NA	TGTGCCAGCAGTTACTCGAGTAGCGGGGCGAACACCGGGGAGCTGTTTTTT	CASSYSSSGANTGELFF
NA	TRBV6-2/TRBV6-3	TRBJ1-4	NA	TGTGCCAGCAGCTCCGCCCCTGGTGAAAAACTGTTTTTT	CASSSAPGEKLFF
TRBD2	TRBV5-1	TRBJ2-1	many	TGCGCCAGCAGCTTTGAACTAGCGGGAGTCGAGGGAGTGTCCTACAATGAGCAGTTCTTC	CASSFELAGVEGVSYNEQFF
TRBD2	TRBV7-2	TRBJ2-5	NA	TGTGCCGGCAGCCCCACAACGAAGCTCATACTAGCGGGAGCATATGAGACCCAGTACTTC	CAGSPTTKLILAGAYETQYF
NA	TRBV7-2	TRBJ2-7	NA	TGTGCCAGCAGCAGCCACCGGGGCAACTACGAGCAGTACTTC	CASSSHRGNYEQYF
TRBD2	TRBV7-9	TRBJ2-1	NA	TGTGCCAGCAGCTTAGTAGTGGGGGGGGGTGAGCAGTTCTTC	CASSLVVGGGEQFF
NA	TRBV28	TRBJ2-7	few	TGTGCCATCCAGGGCTATGGGAGCTACGAGCAGTACTTC	CAIQGYGSYEQYF
NA	TRBV20-1	TRBJ2-5	NA	TGCAGTGCTAGAAAGGGTCGAGAGACCCAGTACTTC	CSARKGRETQYF
NA	TRBV3-1	TRBJ1-1	NA	TGTGCCAGCAGCCAAGAGGGCAGAAGCCTGAACACTGAAGCTTTCTTT	CASSQEGRSLNTEAFF
TRBD2	TRBV7-2	TRBJ2-3	NA	TGTGCCAGCAGCCTCCGGGGACTAGCGTTAGATACGCAGTATTTT	CASSLRGLALDTQYF
NA	TRBV20-1	TRBJ2-1	NA	TGCAGTGCTAGAGATCTTCCGTGGGGTCCCCCTCCCAATGAGCAGTTCTTC	CSARDLPWGPPPNEQFF
NA	TRBV7-2	TRBJ1-6	NA	TGTGCCAGCAGTCATCCCCGAAATTCACCCCTCCACTTT	CASSHPRNSPLHF
NA	TRBV20-1	TRBJ2-5	few	TGCAGTGCTCACCAATCCAGGGGGGGAGAGACCCAGTACTTC	CSAHQSRGGETQYF
NA	TRBV18	TRBJ2-5	NA	TGTGCCAGCTCACCAGAAGCCTCTGAGACCCAGTACTTC	CASSPEASETQYF
NA	TRBV20-1	TRBJ2-3	NA	TGCAGTGCTCCTTCTTTGAGGGCGTCGGCAGATACGCAGTATTTT	CSAPSLRASADTQYF
TRBD2	TRBV5-1	TRBJ2-1	few	TGCGCCAGTGGGACTAGCAATCACAATGAGCAGTTCTTC	CASGTSNHNEQFF
TRBD2	TRBV7-2	TRBJ2-7	NA	TGTGCCAGCAGCCGACAACCCCTGACTAGCGGCACGGGGTCCTACAATGAGCAGTACTTC	CASSRQPLTSGTGSYNEQYF
TRBD2	TRBV15	TRBJ2-7	few	TGTGCCACCAGCAGAGATGGACCCCTTAGGCGGGAGGGCCACGAGCAGTACTTC	CATSRDGPLRREGHEQYF